The 20 T cell receptor beta chains reported below all come from one sample, sequenced in a study. Using immunoSEQ multiplex PCR, the repertoire was profiled, and TCRdb retains in-frame clones only, with some absent. This sample yields some 68,000 clones, of which just over 90% are seen a single time; roughly 4.6% belongs to the top ten. Sequenced input: PBMCs. These receptors all come from a man between 40 and 49 years old with rheumatoid arthritis.

In nucleotides, the CDR3 is TGCGCCAGCAGCTTGCTACTAGCGGGGGGAATAGAAGAGACCCAGTACTTC. It specifies CASSLLLAGGIEETQYF. The V gene is TRBV5-1, the J gene TRBJ2-5, with 12 bases aligning to TRBD2. V shed 1 base, J shed 3 bases, and the junction held 7 bases outside the gene matches. Germline CDR1 and CDR2: SGHRS and YFSETQ. CDR3 length equals 17 residues. The full variable domain, rest sourced from reference TRBV5-1 and TRBJ2-5, is KAGVTQTPRYLIKTRGQQVTLSCSPISGHRSVSWYQQTPGQGLQFLFEYFSETQRNKGNFPGRFSGRQFSNSRSEMNVSTLELGDSALYLCASSLLLAGGIEETQYFGPGTRLLVL.

The chain is built from TRBV3-1 (or the pseudogene TRBV3-2) and TRBJ2-7; 9 bases fit TRBD1. Germline CDR1 reads LGHDT; CDR2 reads YNNKEL (reference sequence). The CDR3 runs to 14 residues. The V gene end was trimmed by 4 bases and the J gene end by 1 base; junction bases not matched to a gene: 2. The CDR3 DNA reads as TGTGCCAGCAGCCCGGGACAGGGATCCTACGAGCAGTACTTC. It specifies CASSPGQGSYEQYF.

This chain uses TRBV30 with TRBJ2-7; D possibly uses TRBD1 or TRBD2 (5 bases each). The CDR3 length is 14 residues. Trimming removed 2 bases from V and 6 bases from J, with 17 bases in between. Germline V lookup: CDR1 GTSNPN, CDR2 SVGIG (reference sequence). The CDR3: CAWSRDRGPSEQYF. The CDR3 nucleotides read TGTGCCTGGAGTCGGGACCGTGGTCCCTCCGAGCAGTACTTC.

This chain connects TRBV5-1 to TRBJ1-1; 8 nucleotides agree with TRBD1. The CDR3 length is 15 residues. Trimming cost V 3 bases and J 4 bases; bases outside gene matches: 8. The germline CDR1 and CDR2 sequences are SGHRS and YFSETQ. The CDR3 loop is CASSWGTGSSTEAFF. CDR3 sequence (DNA): TGCGCCAGCAGCTGGGGGACAGGCAGTAGCACTGAAGCTTTCTTT.

The chain links TRBV4-3 to TRBJ2-7, with 11 nucleotides matching TRBD2. CDR1 is LGHNA and CDR2 is YSLEER in the germline V gene. The CDR3 covers 16 residues. J was trimmed by 2 bases and V by 3 bases; bases with no gene match: 6. In nucleotides, the CDR3 is TGCGCCAGCAGCCATACTAGCGGGAGACCCCCCTACGAGCAGTACTTC. As protein: CASSHTSGRPPYEQYF.

The chain carries TRBV9 and TRBJ2-5; D is perhaps TRBD1 or TRBD2 (6 bases each). CDR1 and CDR2 (germline): SGDLS, YYNGEE. The V gene lost 6 bases and the J gene lost 3 bases, with 18 bases spanning the gap. The CDR3 has 15 residues. CDR3 nucleotides: TGTGCCAGCACCTCCCGAGGGGGGTTGGAAGAGACCCAGTACTTC. This gives the protein CASTSRGGLEETQYF.

V and J are TRBV4-1 and TRBJ2-1, with D perhaps given as TRBD1 or TRBD2 (5 bases each). The length of the CDR3 is 14 residues. The germline V and J ends were trimmed by 4 bases and 0 bases, with 7 bases remaining between them. Germline V lookup: CDR1 MGHRA, CDR2 YSYEKL. DNA of the CDR3: TGCGCCAGCAGCCGGGACCTCTCCTACAATGAGCAGTTCTTC. Translation: CASSRDLSYNEQFF.

CDR3 nucleotide sequence: TGTGCCAGCAGTTACAGGGGGCGTCAAGAGACCCAGTACTTC. Protein: CASSYRGRQETQYF. The V gene is TRBV6-5, the J gene TRBJ2-5, with TRBD1 matching 7 bases. The CDR3 spans 14 residues. Trimming at V came to 2 bases and at J to 2 bases, leaving 2 bases not matched to a gene. Germline V lookup: CDR1 MNHEY, CDR2 SVGAGI.

The V call is TRBV24-1, the J call TRBJ2-7; 9 bases map to TRBD1. The germline V gene has CDR1 KGHDR and CDR2 SFDVKD. V was pared by 9 bases and J by 6 bases, with 14 bases of the junction left unmatched. CDR3 length: 15 amino acids. CDR3 in DNA: TGTGCCACCGGGGGACTGACAGGGGGAGTCGCCGAGCAGTACTTC. Protein: CATGGLTGGVAEQYF.

The gene calls are TRBV13 and TRBJ2-7; D is ambiguous. The CDR3 contains 14 residues. The V gene's germline CDR1 is PRHDT and CDR2 FYEKMQ (reference sequence). With 5 bases removed from V and 2 bases from J, the gap between germline ends came to 13 bases. The CDR3 DNA reads as TGTGCCAGCAGCCCCCCCGACCTTACCTACGAGCAGTACTTC. It yields the protein CASSPPDLTYEQYF.

The CDR3 spells CASSTSRAGTHEQYF. The CDR3 coding sequence is TGCGCCAGCAGCACAAGCCGGGCTGGGACCCACGAGCAGTACTTC. V usage is TRBV5-1 and J usage is TRBJ2-7; possibly TRBD1 or TRBD2 for D (5 bases each). The germline V and J ends were trimmed by 4 bases and 5 bases, with 19 bases remaining between them. The CDR3 contains 15 residues. Germline CDR1 is SGHRS and CDR2 is YFSETQ.

The table lists this clone with a count of one. The rearrangement joins TRBV7-6 to TRBJ1-6; 9 bases align to TRBD1. Trimming removed 5 bases from V and 9 bases from J; junction bases left unmatched: 8. The length of the CDR3 is 15 residues. Germline CDR1 reads SGHVS; CDR2 reads FNYEAQ. The CDR3 is CASSPQGQGSSPLHF. Written as DNA, the CDR3 is TGTGCCAGCAGCCCCCAGGGACAGGGCTCTTCACCCCTCCACTTT.

This chain connects TRBV6-5 to TRBJ1-6, with D uncertain. Per germline, CDR1 MNHEY and CDR2 SVGAGI. V was pared by 6 bases and J by 7 bases, with 13 bases between. The CDR3 extends over 14 amino acids. CDR3 in DNA: TGTGCCAGCAGCATCGCACAGCCGAATTCACCCCTCCACTTT. It is translated as CASSIAQPNSPLHF.

The gene calls are TRBV3-1 (or the pseudogene TRBV3-2) and TRBJ1-4; D may be TRBD1 (6 bases). Germline V lookup: CDR1 LGHDT, CDR2 YNNKEL (reference sequence). V was shortened by 1 base and J by 3 bases, with 21 bases between the two germline ends. The CDR3 contains 19 residues. CDR3 nucleotides: TGTGCCAGCAGCCAAGGCCCAGGGGCCTTCCAAGCTCCTAATGAAAAACTGTTTTTT. Translating gives CASSQGPGAFQAPNEKLFF.

J is TRBJ1-5 and V is TRBV27; weak D call: TRBD1 (5 bases). The V and J ends lost 5 bases and 9 bases respectively, with 23 bases between them. The CDR3 runs to 16 residues. Germline-derived CDR1 and CDR2 are MNHEY and SMNVEV (reference sequence). CDR3: CASSPSPRGSNWPQHF. In DNA form, the CDR3 reads TGTGCCAGCAGTCCATCCCCCCGGGGGAGTAATTGGCCCCAGCATTTT.

The genes are TRBV24-1 and TRBJ2-1; a weak D match, TRBD1 (6 bases). Germline values: CDR1 KGHDR, CDR2 SFDVKD. Trimming took 7 bases from V and 10 from J, leaving 13 bases between them. There are 12 residues in the CDR3. CDR3 nucleotide sequence: TGTGCCACCAGGGATATCGACAGGGAGCAGTTCTTC. Translating gives CATRDIDREQFF.

This rearrangement joins TRBV5-1 to TRBJ2-1; 7 bases match TRBD2. The CDR3 extends over 17 amino acids. In germline, CDR1 is SGHRS, CDR2 YFSETQ. Unmatched junction bases numbered 9, after V lost 3 bases and J lost 0 bases. The CDR3 is CASSSRGETDSYNEQFF. The CDR3 DNA follows: TGCGCCAGCAGCTCCCGGGGGGAGACGGACTCCTACAATGAGCAGTTCTTC.

The gene calls are TRBV19 and TRBJ2-3; 7 bases match TRBD1. This CDR3 is built from 13 residues. The V and J ends lost 7 bases and 4 bases, in that order; junction bases with no gene match: 5. CDR1 and CDR2 from the germline V gene are LNHDA and SQIVND (reference sequence). Written as DNA, the CDR3 is TGTGCCAGTAAGACAGGGAAGGCAGATACGCAGTATTTT. As protein: CASKTGKADTQYF.

V is TRBV7-3 and J is TRBJ1-6; no clear D. V lost 3 bases to trimming and J lost 7 bases, with 7 bases between them. Germline loops: CDR1 SGHTA, CDR2 FQGTGA. CDR3 length: 13 residues. The CDR3: CASSFSGNSPLHF. The CDR3 DNA sequence: TGTGCCAGCAGCTTCTCCGGAAATTCACCCCTCCACTTT.

J is TRBJ2-1 and V is TRBV27; no definite D call. The length of the CDR3 is 13 residues. Germline-derived CDR1 and CDR2 are MNHEY and SMNVEV (reference sequence). Deletions cut 4 bases from V and 5 bases from J, with 9 bases between. CDR3 protein: CASSWTPDNEQFF. The DNA of the CDR3 is TGTGCCAGCAGTTGGACCCCTGACAATGAGCAGTTCTTC.